This TCR beta chain was profiled in a study of shared clonotypes between healthy human individuals. For the study at large: The plates for each donor numbered three CD4 naive, three CD4 memory, two CD8 naive and one CD8 memory.

There are 14 residues in the CDR3. After removal of 4 bases from V and 6 bases from J, the junction contained 1 base not matched to a gene. Germline loops: CDR1 WSHSY, CDR2 SAAADI. Here immunoSEQ multiplex PCR was the method, and the copy in TCRdb shows in-frame clones only, minus some. The data hold some 2.3 million clones, with approximately 93% observed a single time. This clone has just one count. Its specificity is unknown. Points from the study as a whole: For naive CD4 cells, roughly 5% of clonotypes were shared across a few donors.

Sequenced: naive CD4+ T cells from PBMCs. Subset in this sample: CD45RA+ positively selected. The gene calls are TRBV10-2 and TRBJ2-1; 12 nucleotides match TRBD2. The sequence derives from a man in his late teens or twenties in good health. Some clones in this sample may be carry-over from other donors' samples. CDR3 nucleotides: TGCGCCAGCAGTGGGACTAGCGGGACCAATGAGCAGTTCTTC. Amino acid sequence: CASSGTSGTNEQFF.